Each of the 10 T cell receptor beta chains below was sequenced from the same sample in a study of shared clonotypes between healthy human individuals. TCRdb keeps only in-frame clones here, not all; method: immunoSEQ multiplex PCR. The table includes about 230,000 clones, over 60% detected once. The sample taken for sequencing was memory CD4+ T cells sorted from blood. Regarding subset: CD45RA-negative fraction. These receptors came from a man aged 25 to 40 in good health.

This clone was recorded at least ten times. The genes are TRBV29-1 and TRBJ2-7, with no clear D. The ends were cut back, 4 bases at V and 5 bases at J, with 9 bases in the middle. Per the germline V gene, CDR1 is SQVTM and CDR2 is ANQGSEA. The CDR3 spans 11 residues. The CDR3 DNA sequence: TGCAGCGTTGGGACCGTCCACGAGCAGTACTTC. It is translated as CSVGTVHEQYF.

DNA of the CDR3: TGTGCCAGCTACGACACAAACTATGGCTACACCTTC. Encoded protein: CASYDTNYGYTF. The chain couples TRBV25-1 to TRBJ1-2, with D unclear. Trimming shortened V by 8 bases and J by 2 bases, and 9 bases separated the two germline ends. The CDR3 loop spans 12 amino acids. Looked up from germline, CDR1 is MGHDK and CDR2 is SYGVNS.

This chain joins TRBV7-7 and TRBJ2-6; no clear D gene. CDR3 size: 14 residues. The V end lost 4 bases, the J end lost 0 bases, and 4 bases lay between the germline ends. Germline loops: CDR1 SSHAT, CDR2 FNYEAQ (reference sequence). The CDR3, as DNA: TGTGCCAGCAGCTCACACTCTGGGGCCAACGTCCTGACTTTC. As protein: CASSSHSGANVLTF.

This clone appeared many times. A far larger clone is one nucleotide away, so this likely arose from a read error. The rearrangement joins TRBV6-1 to TRBJ1-1; a weak D match, TRBD1 (5 bases). CDR1 and CDR2 (germline): MNHNS, SASEGT. This CDR3 is built from 14 residues. The CDR3 region is CARSEVGGGTEAFF. For the CDR3, the DNA is TGTGCCCGCAGTGAAGTGGGGGGGGGTACTGAAGCTTTCTTT.

Of note for this clone: The junction departs from germline at one end; a sequencing error may be responsible. J is TRBJ2-3 and V is TRBV4-1; unclear D gene. The germline gives CDR1 MGHRA, CDR2 YSYEKL. There are 15 residues in the CDR3. In DNA, the CDR3 is TGCGCCAGTAGCCAAGTCACCGCGGTCGCAGATACGCAGTATTTT. The encoded protein is CASSQVTAVADTQYF.

About this clone: This clone may be a read error of a much larger clone one base away. The genes are TRBV10-1 and TRBJ2-1; weak D call: TRBD2 (6 bases). CDR3 length: 16 amino acids. V shed 11 bases and J shed 8 bases, with 28 bases lying between them. Looked up from germline, CDR1 is WNHNN and CDR2 is SYGVQD (reference sequence). The CDR3 loop is CAASAVPGVGADEQFF. Written as DNA, the CDR3 is TGCGCCGCCTCAGCCGTGCCGGGAGTTGGGGCTGATGAGCAGTTCTTC.

This clone has at least ten counts. The J gene is TRBJ1-2, the V gene TRBV19; D not certain. The CDR3 covers 14 residues. Per germline, CDR1 LNHDA and CDR2 SQIVND (reference sequence). The ends were cut back, 7 bases at V and 6 bases at J, with 18 bases in the middle. The CDR3 nucleotides are TGTGCCAGTAAACTATTACTAGGGAGGCATGGCTACACCTTC. Protein sequence: CASKLLLGRHGYTF.

The chain combines TRBV27 with TRBJ2-5; 11 bases match TRBD2. Per germline, CDR1 MNHEY and CDR2 SMNVEV (reference sequence). V shed 4 bases, J shed 4 bases, and the junction held 2 bases outside the gene matches. CDR3 size: 14 residues. CDR3 sequence (DNA): TGTGCCAGCAGTTCCGGACTAGCGGGAGAGACCCAGTACTTC. Amino acids: CASSSGLAGETQYF.

V and J are TRBV14 and TRBJ2-1; D gene uncertain. Trimming stripped 2 bases from V and 9 bases from J, with 17 bases between. From germline, CDR1 is SGHDN and CDR2 FVKESK. The CDR3 spans 15 residues. The chain's CDR3 is CASSQSRSVWVEQFF. CDR3 sequence (DNA): TGTGCCAGCAGCCAAAGCAGATCGGTATGGGTTGAGCAGTTCTTC.

The rearrangement joins TRBV27 to TRBJ2-3; 12 bases are shared with TRBD2. The germline gives CDR1 MNHEY, CDR2 SMNVEV (reference sequence). Trimming cost V 3 bases and J 1 base; bases outside gene matches: 8. The CDR3 is 18 amino acids. In DNA, the CDR3 is TGTGCCAGCAGTTTGATGGCTAGCGGGAGGGCGGGCACAGATACGCAGTATTTT. Amino acids: CASSLMASGRAGTDTQYF.